These 7 T cell receptor beta chains originate from one sample sequenced in a study of Ad26.COV2.S vaccination and SARS-CoV-2 variants. TCRdb's copy holds only in-frame clones and misses some; the assay was immunoSEQ multiplex PCR. The data hold more than 300,000 clones, with 75% to 90% observed a single time. Treatment indicated: some 20 received Ad26.COV2.S at low or high dose, single or two shots; 5 received placebo; per-sample allocation not given. On day 63 after the first injection, vaccine and placebo recipients gave samples. The source was peripheral blood, collected in a trial of Ad26.COV2.S vaccine versus placebo. Receptors originate from a person between 18 and 65 years old who received the Ad26.COV2.S COVID-19 vaccine or a placebo.

This sequence joins TRBV29-1 and TRBJ2-1; 8 nucleotides line up with TRBD2. The CDR3 spans 15 residues. After removal of 4 bases from V and 0 bases from J, the junction contained 5 bases not matched to a gene. From germline, CDR1 is SQVTM and CDR2 ANQGSEA. CDR3 nucleotide sequence: TGCAGCGTTGCCGGCGGGAGGCGCTCCTACAATGAGCAGTTCTTC. This codes for CSVAGGRRSYNEQFF.

This chain uses TRBV10-3 with TRBJ2-3; 11 positions agree with TRBD1. This CDR3 comprises 14 residues. Per germline, CDR1 ENHRY and CDR2 SYGVKD. V shed 6 bases, J shed 11 bases, and the junction held 10 bases outside the gene matches. The CDR3, as DNA: TGTGCCATCAGCTTGGGACAGGGGGAAGGCAGGCAGTATTTT. It translates to CAISLGQGEGRQYF.

The chain has TRBV11-2 and TRBJ2-1; 9 nucleotides line up with TRBD1. From germline, CDR1 is SGHAT and CDR2 FQNNGV. The CDR3 consists of 15 residues. V was pared by 5 bases and J by 3 bases, with 5 bases of the junction left unmatched. This chain's CDR3 is CASSRTGQGYNEQFF. DNA for the CDR3: TGTGCCAGCAGCCGTACGGGACAGGGCTACAATGAGCAGTTCTTC.

The table lists this clone with a few counts. This chain links TRBV9 with TRBJ2-4, with D maybe TRBD1 (6 bases). Germline-derived CDR1 and CDR2 are SGDLS and YYNGEE. V was pared by 4 bases and J by 7 bases, with 18 bases between. This CDR3 has 15 residues. CDR3 sequence: CASSLTPTGQNIQYF. The CDR3 DNA follows: TGTGCCAGCAGCCTAACCCCTACAGGGCAGAACATTCAGTACTTC.

The chain has TRBV7-2 and TRBJ1-3, with unresolved D. Germline CDR1 and CDR2: SGHTA and FQGNSA. Between the trimmed V and J ends, which lost 1 base and 7 bases, there was a span of 8 bases. The CDR3 is made up of 13 amino acids. The DNA of the CDR3 is TGTGCCAGCAGCTTAGGAGGGTCGAACACCATATATTTT. It encodes CASSLGGSNTIYF.

The CDR3 sequence is CASSGGNTIYF. DNA of the CDR3: TGTGCCAGCAGCGGCGGCAACACCATATATTTT. The chain links TRBV9 to TRBJ1-3; D not certain. Trimming removed 3 bases at V and 7 bases at J, with 5 bases between. The V gene's germline CDR1 is SGDLS and CDR2 YYNGEE. The CDR3 runs 11 residues.

J is TRBJ1-2 and V is TRBV2; TRBD1 agrees at 9 bases. Trimming removed 6 bases from V and 2 bases from J; junction bases left unmatched: 13. CDR3 length equals 17 residues. Germline V gene data show CDR1 as SNHLY and CDR2 as FYNNEI. CDR3 protein: CASSHLPGQGVNYGYTF. The CDR3 coding sequence is TGTGCCAGCAGCCACCTTCCGGGACAGGGAGTAAACTATGGCTACACCTTC.